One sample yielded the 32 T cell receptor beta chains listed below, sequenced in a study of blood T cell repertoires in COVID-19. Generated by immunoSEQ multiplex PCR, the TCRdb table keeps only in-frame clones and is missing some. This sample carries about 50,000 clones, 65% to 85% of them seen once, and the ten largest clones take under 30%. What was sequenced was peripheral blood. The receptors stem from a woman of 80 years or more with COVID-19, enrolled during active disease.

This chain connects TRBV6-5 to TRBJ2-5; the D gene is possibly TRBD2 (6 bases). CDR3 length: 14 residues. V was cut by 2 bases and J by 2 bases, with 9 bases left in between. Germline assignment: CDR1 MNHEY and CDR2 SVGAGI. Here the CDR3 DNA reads TGTGCCAGCAGTTACGGGACTTCACAAGAGACCCAGTACTTC. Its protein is CASSYGTSQETQYF.

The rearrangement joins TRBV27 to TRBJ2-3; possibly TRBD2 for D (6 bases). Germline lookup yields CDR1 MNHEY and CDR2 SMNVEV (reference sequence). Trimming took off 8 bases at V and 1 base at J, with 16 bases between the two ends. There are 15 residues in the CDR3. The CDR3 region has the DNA TGTGCCAGCGTAAGGATGGGAGGACGCACAGATACGCAGTATTTT. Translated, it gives CASVRMGGRTDTQYF.

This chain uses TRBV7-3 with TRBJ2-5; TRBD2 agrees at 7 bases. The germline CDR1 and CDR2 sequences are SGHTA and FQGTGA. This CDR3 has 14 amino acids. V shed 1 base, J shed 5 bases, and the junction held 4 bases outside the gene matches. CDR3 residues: CASSLSGGSETQYF. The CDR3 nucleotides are TGTGCCAGCAGCTTAAGCGGGGGTTCTGAGACCCAGTACTTC.

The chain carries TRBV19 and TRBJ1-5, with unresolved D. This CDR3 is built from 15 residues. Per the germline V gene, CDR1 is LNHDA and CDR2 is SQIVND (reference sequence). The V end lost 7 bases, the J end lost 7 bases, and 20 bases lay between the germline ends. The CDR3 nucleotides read TGTGCCAGTACCAAATGGGCCCCAGGCGGGCAGCCCCAGCATTTT. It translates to CASTKWAPGGQPQHF.

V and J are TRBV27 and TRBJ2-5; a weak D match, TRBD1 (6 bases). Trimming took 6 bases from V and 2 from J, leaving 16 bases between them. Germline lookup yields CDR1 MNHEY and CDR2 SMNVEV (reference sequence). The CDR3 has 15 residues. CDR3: CASSLGTLDQETQYF. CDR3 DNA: TGTGCCAGCAGCTTAGGGACACTGGATCAAGAGACCCAGTACTTC.

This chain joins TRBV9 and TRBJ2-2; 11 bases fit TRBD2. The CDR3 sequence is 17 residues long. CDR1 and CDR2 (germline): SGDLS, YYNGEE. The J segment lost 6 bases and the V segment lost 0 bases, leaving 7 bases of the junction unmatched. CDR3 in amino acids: CASSVGTSGRVAGELFF. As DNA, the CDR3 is TGTGCCAGCAGCGTAGGAACTAGCGGGAGAGTCGCCGGGGAGCTGTTTTTT.

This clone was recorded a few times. The CDR3 loop reads CASSSGPTGRDTQYF. The DNA of the CDR3 is TGCGCCAGCAGCTCCGGGCCGACAGGGAGGGATACGCAGTATTTT. The V and J genes are TRBV5-1 and TRBJ2-3, with D possibly being TRBD1 (7 bases). Trimming took 3 bases from V and 6 from J, leaving 17 bases between them. The CDR3 has 15 residues. CDR1 is SGHRS and CDR2 is YFSETQ in the germline V gene.

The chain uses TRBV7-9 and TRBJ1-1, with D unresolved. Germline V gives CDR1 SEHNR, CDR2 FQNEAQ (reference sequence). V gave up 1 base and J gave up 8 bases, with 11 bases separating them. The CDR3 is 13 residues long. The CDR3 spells CASSLGGQAEAFF. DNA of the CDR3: TGTGCCAGCAGCTTAGGCGGGCAGGCCGAAGCTTTCTTT.

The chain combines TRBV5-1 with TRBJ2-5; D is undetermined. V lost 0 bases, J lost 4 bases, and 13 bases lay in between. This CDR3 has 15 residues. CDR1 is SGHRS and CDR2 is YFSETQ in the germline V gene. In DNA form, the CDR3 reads TGCGCCAGCAGCTTGGTTTTGCTAGAGAGAGAGACCCAGTACTTC. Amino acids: CASSLVLLERETQYF.

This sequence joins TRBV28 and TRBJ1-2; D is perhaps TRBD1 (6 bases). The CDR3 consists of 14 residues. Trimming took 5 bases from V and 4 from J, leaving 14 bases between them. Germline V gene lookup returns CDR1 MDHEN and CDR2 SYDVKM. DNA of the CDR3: TGTGCCAGCAGTCAGGGGAGGGGTGTCTATGGCTACACCTTC. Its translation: CASSQGRGVYGYTF.

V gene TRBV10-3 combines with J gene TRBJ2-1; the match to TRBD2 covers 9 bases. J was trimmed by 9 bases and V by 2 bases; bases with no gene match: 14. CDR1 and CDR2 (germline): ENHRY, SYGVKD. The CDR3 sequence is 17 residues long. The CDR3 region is CAISEPRLAALRGEQFF. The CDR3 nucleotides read TGTGCCATCAGTGAGCCACGACTAGCGGCTCTAAGGGGTGAGCAGTTCTTC.

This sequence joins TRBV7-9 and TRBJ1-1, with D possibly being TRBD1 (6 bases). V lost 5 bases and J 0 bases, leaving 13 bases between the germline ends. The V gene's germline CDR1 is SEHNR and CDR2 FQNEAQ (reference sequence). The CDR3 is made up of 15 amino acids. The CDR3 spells CASSPGGSLNTEAFF. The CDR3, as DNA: TGTGCCAGCAGCCCGGGGGGCAGCCTGAACACTGAAGCTTTCTTT. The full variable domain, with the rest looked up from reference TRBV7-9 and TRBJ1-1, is DTGVSQNPRHKITKRGQNVTFRCDPISEHNRLYWYRQTLGQGPEFLTYFQNEAQLEKSRLLSDRFSAERPKGSFSTLEIQRTEQGDSAMYLCASSPGGSLNTEAFFGQGTRLTVV.

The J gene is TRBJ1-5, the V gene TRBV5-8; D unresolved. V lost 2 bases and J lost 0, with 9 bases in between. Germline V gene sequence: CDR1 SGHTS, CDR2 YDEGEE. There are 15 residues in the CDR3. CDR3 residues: CASSFSGSSNQPQHF. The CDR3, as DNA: TGTGCCAGCAGCTTTTCAGGTTCTAGCAATCAGCCCCAGCATTTT. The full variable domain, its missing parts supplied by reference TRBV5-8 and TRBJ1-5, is EAGVTQSPTHLIKTRGQQATLRCSPISGHTSVYWYQQALGLGLQFLLWYDEGEERNRGNFPPRFSGRQFPNYSSELNVNALELEDSALYLCASSFSGSSNQPQHFGDGTRLSIL.

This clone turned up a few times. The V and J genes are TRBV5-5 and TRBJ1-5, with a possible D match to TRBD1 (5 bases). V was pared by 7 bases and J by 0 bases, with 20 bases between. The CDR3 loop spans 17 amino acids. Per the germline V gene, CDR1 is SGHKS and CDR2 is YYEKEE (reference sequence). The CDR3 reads CASRAGQAGYSNQPQHF. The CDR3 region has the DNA TGTGCCAGCCGGGCGGGGCAGGCAGGATATAGCAATCAGCCCCAGCATTTT.

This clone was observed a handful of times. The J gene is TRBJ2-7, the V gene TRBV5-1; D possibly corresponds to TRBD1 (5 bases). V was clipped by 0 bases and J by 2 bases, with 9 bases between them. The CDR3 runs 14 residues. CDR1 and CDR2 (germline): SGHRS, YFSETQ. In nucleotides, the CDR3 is TGCGCCAGCAGCTTGGCGGACAACACCTACGAGCAGTACTTC. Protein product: CASSLADNTYEQYF.

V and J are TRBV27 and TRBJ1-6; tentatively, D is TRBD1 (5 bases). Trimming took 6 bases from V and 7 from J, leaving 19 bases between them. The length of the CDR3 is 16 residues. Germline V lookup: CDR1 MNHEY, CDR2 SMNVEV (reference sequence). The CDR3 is CASSPQGLIGNSPLHF. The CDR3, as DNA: TGTGCCAGCAGCCCTCAGGGTTTAATCGGGAATTCACCCCTCCACTTT.

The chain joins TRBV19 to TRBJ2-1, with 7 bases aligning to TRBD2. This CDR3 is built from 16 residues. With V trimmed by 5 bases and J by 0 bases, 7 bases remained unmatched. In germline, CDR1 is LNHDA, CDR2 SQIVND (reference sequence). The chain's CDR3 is CASSFRLASSYNEQFF. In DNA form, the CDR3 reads TGTGCCAGTAGTTTCCGACTAGCCAGCTCCTACAATGAGCAGTTCTTC.

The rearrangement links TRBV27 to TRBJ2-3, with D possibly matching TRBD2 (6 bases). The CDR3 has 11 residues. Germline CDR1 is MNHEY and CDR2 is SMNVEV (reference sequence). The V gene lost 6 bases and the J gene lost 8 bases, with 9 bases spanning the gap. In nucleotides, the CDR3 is TGTGCCAGCAGGACTAGTTTTACGCAGTATTTT. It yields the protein CASRTSFTQYF.

The CDR3 nucleotides read TGCGCCAGCAGCTGGGGACAGGGGAACACCGGGGAGCTGTTTTTT. Translating gives CASSWGQGNTGELFF. The chain has TRBV5-1 and TRBJ2-2, with 9 bases fitting TRBD1. This CDR3 contains 15 residues. Germline V CDR1 and CDR2: SGHRS, YFSETQ. Trimming at V came to 3 bases and at J to 1 base, leaving 1 base not matched to a gene.

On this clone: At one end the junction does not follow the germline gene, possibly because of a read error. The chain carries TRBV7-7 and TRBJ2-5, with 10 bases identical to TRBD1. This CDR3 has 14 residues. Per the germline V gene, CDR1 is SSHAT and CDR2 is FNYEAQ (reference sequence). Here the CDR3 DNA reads TGTGCTAGCAGCCGGGGACAGGGGTACGAGACCCAGTACTTC. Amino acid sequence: CASSRGQGYETQYF.

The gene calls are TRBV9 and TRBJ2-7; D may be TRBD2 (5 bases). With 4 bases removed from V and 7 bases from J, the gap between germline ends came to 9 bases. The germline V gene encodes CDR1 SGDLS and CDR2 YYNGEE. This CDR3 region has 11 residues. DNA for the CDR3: TGTGCCAGCAGCTCGACGGGGGAGCAGTACTTC. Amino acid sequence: CASSSTGEQYF.

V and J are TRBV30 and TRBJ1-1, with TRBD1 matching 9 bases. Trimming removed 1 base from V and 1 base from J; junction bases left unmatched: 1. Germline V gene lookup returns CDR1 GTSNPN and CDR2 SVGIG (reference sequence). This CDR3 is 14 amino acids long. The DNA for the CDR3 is TGTGCCTGGAGTGGACAGGGGGGGAACACTGAAGCTTTCTTT. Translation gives CAWSGQGGNTEAFF.

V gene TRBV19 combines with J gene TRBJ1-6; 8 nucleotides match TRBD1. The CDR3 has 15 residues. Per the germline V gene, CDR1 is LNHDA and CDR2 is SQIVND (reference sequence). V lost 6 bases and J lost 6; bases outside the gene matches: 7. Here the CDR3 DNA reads TGTGCCAGTAGGGAAAGACAGGGGCGTAATTCACCCCTCCACTTT. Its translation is CASRERQGRNSPLHF.

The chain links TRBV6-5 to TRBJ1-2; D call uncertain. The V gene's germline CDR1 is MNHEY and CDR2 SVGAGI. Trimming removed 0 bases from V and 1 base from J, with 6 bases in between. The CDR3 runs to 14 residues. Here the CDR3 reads CASSYSGRNYGYTF. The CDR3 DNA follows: TGTGCCAGCAGTTACTCGGGCCGTAACTATGGCTACACCTTC.

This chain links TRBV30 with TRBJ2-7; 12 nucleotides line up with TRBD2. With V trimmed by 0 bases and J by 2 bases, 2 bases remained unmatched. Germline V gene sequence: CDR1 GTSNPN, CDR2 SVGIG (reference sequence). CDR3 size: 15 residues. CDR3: CAWSVLAGGTYEQYF. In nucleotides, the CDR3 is TGTGCCTGGAGTGTACTAGCGGGGGGAACCTACGAGCAGTACTTC.

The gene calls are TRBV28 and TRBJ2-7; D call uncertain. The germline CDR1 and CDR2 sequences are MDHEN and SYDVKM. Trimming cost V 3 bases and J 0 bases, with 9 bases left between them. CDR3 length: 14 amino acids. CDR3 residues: CASSLIGRSYEQYF. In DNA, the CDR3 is TGTGCCAGCAGTTTGATTGGCCGCTCCTACGAGCAGTACTTC.

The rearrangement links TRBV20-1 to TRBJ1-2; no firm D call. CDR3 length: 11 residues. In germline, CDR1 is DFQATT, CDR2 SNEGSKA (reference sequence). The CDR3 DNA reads TGCAGCCTAAAAATGAACTATGGCTACACCTTC. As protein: CSLKMNYGYTF.

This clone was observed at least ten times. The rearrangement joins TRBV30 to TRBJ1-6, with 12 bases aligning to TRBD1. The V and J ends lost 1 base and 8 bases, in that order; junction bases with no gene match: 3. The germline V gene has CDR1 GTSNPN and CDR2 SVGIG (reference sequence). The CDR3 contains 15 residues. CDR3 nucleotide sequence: TGTGCCTGGAGTGCCGGGACAGGGGGCTATTCACCCCTCCACTTT. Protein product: CAWSAGTGGYSPLHF.

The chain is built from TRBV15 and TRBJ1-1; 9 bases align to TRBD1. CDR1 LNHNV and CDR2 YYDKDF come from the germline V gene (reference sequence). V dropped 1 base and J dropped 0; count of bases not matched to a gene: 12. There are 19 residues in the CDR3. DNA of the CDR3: TGTGCCACCAGCAGAGGGGGGCCTTACAGGGGGCTTTTGAACACTGAAGCTTTCTTT. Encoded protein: CATSRGGPYRGLLNTEAFF.

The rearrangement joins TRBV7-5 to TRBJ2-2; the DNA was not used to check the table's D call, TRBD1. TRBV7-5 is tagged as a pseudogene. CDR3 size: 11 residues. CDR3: CASQPDGELFF. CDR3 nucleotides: TGTGCCTCTCAACCAGATGGGGAGCTGTTTTTT.

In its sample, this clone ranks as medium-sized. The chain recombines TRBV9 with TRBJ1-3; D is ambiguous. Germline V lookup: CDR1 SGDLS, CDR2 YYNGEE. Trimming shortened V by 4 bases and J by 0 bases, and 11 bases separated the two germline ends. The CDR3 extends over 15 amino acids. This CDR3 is CASSRGGNSGNTIYF. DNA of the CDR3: TGTGCCAGCAGCAGAGGCGGGAACTCTGGAAACACCATATATTTT.

For the CDR3, the DNA is TGTGCCTGGAGTGTAAGGAGCTCCTATAATTCACCCCTCCACTTT. Translated: CAWSVRSSYNSPLHF. The V and J genes are TRBV30 and TRBJ1-6; D gene unclear. The CDR3 length is 15 residues. V was clipped by 0 bases and J by 0 bases, with 6 bases between them. Germline lookup yields CDR1 GTSNPN and CDR2 SVGIG (reference sequence).